This TCR beta chain was sequenced in a study of T cells in Graves' hyperthyroidism and ophthalmopathy. This clonotype was observed a handful of times. Its antigen is as yet unknown. Authors of the study amplified TCR beta CDR3 regions from RNA transcripts. First-round RT-PCR with HTBI primers amplified the TCR CDR3 region. Each CDR3 protein gets one entry after TCRdb re-called the multiplex PCR reads with MiXCR. The sample yields over 450,000 distinct CDR3 sequences, 15% to 20% seen once. Study observations and caveats: In blood, most of the thyroid clonotypes expanded above 0.001 were also present.

Sequencing was performed on blood. This clonotype was obtained from a woman younger than 30 with Graves' ophthalmopathy.

CDR3 residues: CATRKESNQPQHF. The CDR3 DNA reads TGTGCCACCAGAAAGGAAAGCAATCAGCCCCAGCATTTT. The J gene is TRBJ1-5, the V gene TRBV15; the D is unclear. This CDR3 has 13 amino acids. Germline V gives CDR1 LNHNV, CDR2 YYDKDF (reference sequence). The V end was cut by 6 bases, the J end by 1 base, with 7 bases between.